A single sample gave rise to the 32 T cell receptor beta chains below, sequenced in a study of cytomegalovirus exposure and HLA in healthy donors. Only in-frame clones appear in the TCRdb table, and some are missing; sequencing was by immunoSEQ multiplex PCR. The data hold roughly 130,000 clones, with roughly 90% observed a single time. The sequenced sample was PBMCs. The receptor source for this set is a man aged 25 to 40 in good health and CMV-seronegative.

The rearrangement joins TRBV27 to TRBJ2-7, with 7 nucleotides matching TRBD1. The CDR3 covers 13 residues. Germline V gene sequence: CDR1 MNHEY, CDR2 SMNVEV (reference sequence). Trimming cost V 5 bases and J 4 bases; bases outside gene matches: 5. Here the CDR3 DNA reads TGTGCCAGCAGTCCGACAGGGCTATACGAGCAGTACTTC. It is translated as CASSPTGLYEQYF.

This clone was counted once. V usage is TRBV13 and J usage is TRBJ1-2; D is perhaps TRBD1 (6 bases). Trimming removed 3 bases from V and 3 bases from J, with 8 bases in between. The CDR3 loop spans 13 amino acids. Germline assignment: CDR1 PRHDT and CDR2 FYEKMQ (reference sequence). The DNA of the CDR3 is TGTGCCAGCAGCTTCGGACAGTACTATGGCTACACCTTC. This encodes CASSFGQYYGYTF.

J is TRBJ2-7 and V is TRBV2, with 7 bases identical to TRBD2. The CDR3 covers 13 residues. CDR1 is SNHLY, CDR2 FYNNEI, per germline. The V gene end was trimmed by 7 bases and the J gene end by 0 bases; junction bases not matched to a gene: 3. DNA of the CDR3: TGTGCCAGCACGGGGGGAAGCTCCTACGAGCAGTACTTC. This sequence encodes CASTGGSSYEQYF.

CDR3 DNA sequence: TGTGCCAGTTTATCTGGACAGGGGGCATCCGAAGCTTTCTTT. This codes for CASLSGQGASEAFF. V gene TRBV19 combines with J gene TRBJ1-1; 11 bases fit TRBD1. The CDR3 extends over 14 amino acids. The V segment lost 8 bases and the J segment 8 bases; nucleotides outside the gene matches: 10. Germline CDR1 LNHDA, CDR2 SQIVND (reference sequence). Drawing the rest from reference TRBV19 and TRBJ1-1, the complete variable domain is DGGITQSPKYLFRKEGQNVTLSCEQNLNHDAMYWYRQDPGQGLRLIYYSQIVNDFQKGDIAEGYSVSREKKESFPLTVTSAQKNPTAFYLCASLSGQGASEAFFGQGTRLTVV.

This chain connects TRBV7-9 to TRBJ2-6, with TRBD1 matching 8 bases. With V trimmed by 6 bases and J by 3 bases, 10 bases remained unmatched. Looked up from germline, CDR1 is SEHNR and CDR2 is FQNEAQ (reference sequence). The CDR3 contains 17 residues. CDR3: CASRPLQGENGANVLTF. As DNA, the CDR3 is TGTGCCAGCAGACCTTTACAGGGGGAGAATGGGGCCAACGTCCTGACTTTC. The entire variable domain, with the rest obtained from reference TRBV7-9 and TRBJ2-6, is as follows: DTGVSQNPRHKITKRGQNVTFRCDPISEHNRLYWYRQTLGQGPEFLTYFQNEAQLEKSRLLSDRFSAERPKGSFSTLEIQRTEQGDSAMYLCASRPLQGENGANVLTFGAGSRLTVL.

This clone was counted once. The chain has TRBV11-3 and TRBJ1-1, with 9 positions matching TRBD1. This CDR3 comprises 17 residues. The V segment lost 5 bases and the J segment 1 base; nucleotides outside the gene matches: 11. The germline V gene has CDR1 SGHNT and CDR2 YENEEA. The CDR3 nucleotides are TGTGCCAGCAGCCTGGGGACAGGGACCCCACAGAACACTGAAGCTTTCTTT. Translation: CASSLGTGTPQNTEAFF. The full variable domain, in which reference TRBV11-3 and TRBJ1-1 provide the parts outside the CDR3, is EAGVVQSPRYKIIEKKQPVAFWCNPISGHNTLYWYLQNLGQGPELLIRYENEEAVDDSQLPKDRFSAERLKGVDSTLKIQPAELGDSAVYLCASSLGTGTPQNTEAFFGQGTRLTVV.

The J gene is TRBJ2-1, the V gene TRBV19, with 10 positions matching TRBD2. There are 15 residues in the CDR3. The V and J ends lost 10 bases and 6 bases, in that order; junction bases with no gene match: 12. Germline values: CDR1 LNHDA, CDR2 SQIVND (reference sequence). The CDR3 loop reads CATTGGASGSNEQFF. The CDR3 DNA is TGTGCCACCACCGGGGGGGCTAGCGGGAGCAATGAGCAGTTCTTC.

The chain links TRBV6-5 to TRBJ2-1; the D gene is possibly TRBD2 (5 bases). CDR1 and CDR2 (germline): MNHEY, SVGAGI. V was pared by 8 bases and J by 9 bases, with 17 bases between. The CDR3 extends over 13 amino acids. The chain's CDR3 is CASLGRRAGEQFF. The CDR3 DNA sequence: TGTGCCAGCTTAGGACGCCGGGCGGGTGAGCAGTTCTTC.

The chain combines TRBV4-3 with TRBJ2-3; 9 bases are a match to TRBD1. Trimming removed 4 bases from V and 4 bases from J; junction bases left unmatched: 9. CDR1 is LGHNA, CDR2 YSLEER, per germline. This CDR3 region has 16 residues. CDR3 residues: CASSPDAGTGSDTQYF. For the CDR3, the DNA is TGCGCCAGCAGCCCAGACGCCGGGACAGGGTCAGATACGCAGTATTTT.

CDR3 bases: TGTGCCAGCAGCTTAGTACGCGGGAGGCGCCGAGACACCGGGGAGCTGTTTTTT. It translates to CASSLVRGRRRDTGELFF. The chain links TRBV11-2 to TRBJ2-2; 8 bases fit TRBD2. The germline CDR1 and CDR2 sequences are SGHAT and FQNNGV. The CDR3 runs to 18 residues. V lost 1 base, J lost 3 bases, and 10 bases stayed unmatched.

A few counts support this clone. The chain recombines TRBV6-5 with TRBJ2-7, with 11 bases identical to TRBD2. CDR3 length equals 15 residues. The V gene end was trimmed by 7 bases and the J gene end by 7 bases; junction bases not matched to a gene: 12. Germline-derived CDR1 and CDR2 are MNHEY and SVGAGI. The CDR3 spells CASTDIAGGPGEQYF. The CDR3 DNA follows: TGTGCCAGCACGGACATAGCGGGAGGGCCGGGAGAGCAGTACTTC.

This chain links TRBV18 with TRBJ1-1, with D perhaps TRBD1 (5 bases). In germline, CDR1 is KGHSH, CDR2 LQKENI. This CDR3 contains 12 residues. With 5 bases removed from V and 6 bases from J, the gap between germline ends came to 10 bases. The DNA of the CDR3 is TGTGCCAGCTCATCTGGACATCCTGAAGCTTTCTTT. Residues: CASSSGHPEAFF.

J is TRBJ2-7 and V is TRBV5-6; 8 nucleotides line up with TRBD1. V lost 5 bases, J lost 5 bases, and 9 bases stayed unmatched. The CDR3 sequence is 14 residues long. CDR1 SGHDT and CDR2 YYEEEE come from the germline V gene. The CDR3, as DNA: TGTGCCAGCAGGACGCAGGGGGCGCTCCACGAGCAGTACTTC. Translating gives CASRTQGALHEQYF.

This chain uses TRBV7-2 with TRBJ1-1; 10 bases match TRBD1. The CDR3 runs to 15 residues. The ends lost 4 bases at V and 3 bases at J; junction bases unmatched: 5. Germline CDR1 and CDR2: SGHTA and FQGNSA. The CDR3 region is CASSSPGQGHTEAFF. Here the CDR3 DNA reads TGTGCCAGCAGCTCTCCGGGACAGGGGCACACTGAAGCTTTCTTT.

This sequence joins TRBV25-1 and TRBJ1-4; 8 positions match TRBD1. V shed 1 base and J 6 bases; nucleotides not matched to a gene: 7. The CDR3 extends over 16 amino acids. Germline V lookup: CDR1 MGHDK, CDR2 SYGVNS. The CDR3 region is CASSEWGRGQDEKLFF. DNA of the CDR3: TGTGCCAGCAGTGAATGGGGCAGGGGGCAGGATGAAAAACTGTTTTTT.

This clone was seen once. The CDR3 bases are TGTGCCAGCAGTGAACGGTCCACTGAAGCTTTCTTT. Encoded protein: CASSERSTEAFF. The chain links TRBV6-1 to TRBJ1-1; D unresolved. Trimming took 2 bases from V and 4 from J, leaving 5 bases between them. Germline V gene sequence: CDR1 MNHNS, CDR2 SASEGT. The CDR3 consists of 12 residues.

The chain joins TRBV12-2 to TRBJ2-7; the listed D gene, TRBD1, was not tested against the DNA. TRBV12-2 is annotated as a pseudogene. CDR3 length: 14 residues. The CDR3 bases are TGTGCAAGTCGCTTAGCGCCAGGGACCTACGAGCAGTACTTC. Translating gives CASRLAPGTYEQYF.

V usage is TRBV25-1 and J usage is TRBJ2-5; TRBD1 is a possible D gene (6 bases). Germline V CDR1 and CDR2: MGHDK, SYGVNS. This CDR3 is 15 amino acids long. Trimming removed 6 bases from V and 5 bases from J, with 19 bases in between. The CDR3 spells CASSPLGAAKETQYF. DNA of the CDR3: TGTGCCAGCAGCCCTCTGGGGGCTGCAAAGGAGACCCAGTACTTC.

This clone came up a few times. The chain carries TRBV7-9 and TRBJ1-1; D is perhaps TRBD1 (6 bases). This CDR3 has 13 residues. Germline CDR1 and CDR2: SEHNR and FQNEAQ (reference sequence). V was shortened by 1 base and J by 5 bases, with 8 bases between the two germline ends. CDR3 DNA: TGTGCCAGCAGCTTAGGGGGGCTGACTGAAGCTTTCTTT. It codes for CASSLGGLTEAFF.

The chain links TRBV2 to TRBJ2-5; 7 positions match TRBD2. The V segment lost 7 bases and the J segment 10 bases; nucleotides outside the gene matches: 3. This CDR3 has 10 amino acids. The germline V gene has CDR1 SNHLY and CDR2 FYNNEI. CDR3 in DNA: TGTGCCAGCAAGGGAGGGAGCCAGTACTTC. Its protein is CASKGGSQYF.

V is TRBV30 and J is TRBJ2-7, with 7 bases matching TRBD1. This CDR3 spans 11 amino acids. The germline V gene encodes CDR1 GTSNPN and CDR2 SVGIG (reference sequence). With 6 bases clipped from V and 1 base from J, the junction kept 0 bases outside the gene matches. DNA for the CDR3: TGTGCCTGCAGGGGGTCCTACGAGCAGTACTTC. Amino acids: CACRGSYEQYF.

The chain recombines TRBV15 with TRBJ2-2, with D possibly matching TRBD1 (5 bases). The CDR3 length is 16 residues. V lost 1 base to trimming and J lost 6 bases, with 15 bases between them. The germline V gene encodes CDR1 LNHNV and CDR2 YYDKDF (reference sequence). CDR3 in amino acids: CATSRGSGPLSGELFF. The CDR3 bases are TGTGCCACCAGCAGAGGTTCAGGGCCTCTCTCCGGGGAGCTGTTTTTT.

The V gene is TRBV29-1, the J gene TRBJ2-5, with 7 positions matching TRBD1. In germline, CDR1 is SQVTM, CDR2 ANQGSEA. CDR3 length equals 19 residues. V was pared by 0 bases and J by 1 base, with 17 bases of the junction left unmatched. This CDR3 is CSVEDLEGGHQRIQETQYF. CDR3 coding DNA: TGCAGCGTTGAAGATCTAGAAGGGGGCCACCAAAGGATCCAAGAGACCCAGTACTTC.

This chain links TRBV25-1 with TRBJ1-5, with D possibly matching TRBD1 (5 bases). The CDR3 is 14 residues long. Trimming left V 4 bases short and J 1 base short, with 8 bases between. CDR1 is MGHDK, CDR2 SYGVNS, per germline. CDR3 amino acids: CASSGRQSNQPQHF. As DNA, the CDR3 is TGTGCCAGCAGTGGTCGACAGAGCAATCAGCCCCAGCATTTT.

The chain carries TRBV5-6 and TRBJ2-1, with D tentatively TRBD2 (6 bases). Germline values: CDR1 SGHDT, CDR2 YYEEEE. Trimming pared 4 bases from V and 4 bases from J, leaving 12 bases between. The CDR3 has 14 amino acids. CDR3 protein: CASSMGLLYNEQFF. Here the CDR3 DNA reads TGTGCCAGCAGCATGGGACTCCTTTACAATGAGCAGTTCTTC.

The sample holds one count of this clone. The V gene is TRBV19, the J gene TRBJ2-1, with D tentatively TRBD2 (6 bases). The CDR3 spans 16 residues. Per germline, CDR1 LNHDA and CDR2 SQIVND (reference sequence). V was shortened by 5 bases and J by 0 bases, with 14 bases between the two germline ends. The CDR3 sequence is CASSARATSSYNEQFF. CDR3 DNA sequence: TGTGCCAGTAGTGCTCGGGCGACTAGCTCCTACAATGAGCAGTTCTTC.

The rearrangement joins TRBV18 to TRBJ2-1; 9 positions agree with TRBD2. Germline CDR1 is KGHSH and CDR2 is LQKENI. The CDR3 covers 17 residues. Germline trimming cut 2 bases from V and 2 bases from J; bases unmatched to any gene: 7. CDR3 DNA sequence: TGTGCCAGCTCACCATTGACTAGCGGAAACCCCTACAATGAGCAGTTCTTC. Translating gives CASSPLTSGNPYNEQFF.

The chain recombines TRBV29-1 with TRBJ2-7; D is possibly TRBD2 (7 bases). With 3 bases removed from V and 6 bases from J, the gap between germline ends came to 12 bases. The CDR3 extends over 12 amino acids. Per germline, CDR1 SQVTM and CDR2 ANQGSEA. CDR3 nucleotide sequence: TGCAGCGTTGACAGGGGCGGGGGCGAGCAGTACTTC. Translating it yields CSVDRGGGEQYF.

The V gene is TRBV6-5, the J gene TRBJ2-7; 9 nucleotides align to TRBD1. Germline values: CDR1 MNHEY, CDR2 SVGAGI. The V segment lost 0 bases and the J segment 7 bases; nucleotides outside the gene matches: 7. The CDR3 totals 15 residues. CDR3 bases: TGTGCCAGCAGTTACTCGACAGGGGGAGCGAGGGAGCAGTACTTC. This translates into CASSYSTGGAREQYF.

CDR3 amino acids: CAKPTGTGELFF. DNA of the CDR3: TGTGCCAAGCCCACAGGGACCGGGGAGCTGTTTTTT. The chain combines TRBV2 with TRBJ2-2; D possibly corresponds to TRBD1 (6 bases). The CDR3 runs to 12 residues. V was cut by 10 bases and J by 5 bases, with 11 bases left in between. Per germline, CDR1 SNHLY and CDR2 FYNNEI.

The chain has TRBV19 and TRBJ2-6; no clear D gene. Germline lookup yields CDR1 LNHDA and CDR2 SQIVND (reference sequence). The CDR3 is 17 residues long. V was cut by 6 bases and J by 4 bases, with 19 bases left in between. The DNA for the CDR3 is TGTGCCAGTAGGGGTGGTTTGGGCCCCCCGGGGGCCAACGTCCTGACTTTC. The encoded protein is CASRGGLGPPGANVLTF.

V gene TRBV30 combines with J gene TRBJ1-2, with TRBD1 identical over 7 bases. V dropped 3 bases and J dropped 6; count of bases not matched to a gene: 7. CDR1 and CDR2 from the germline V gene are GTSNPN and SVGIG (reference sequence). The CDR3 sequence is 13 residues long. CDR3 DNA sequence: TGTGCCTGGAGAATAGGGGGCAGTGATGGCTACACCTTC. It specifies CAWRIGGSDGYTF.